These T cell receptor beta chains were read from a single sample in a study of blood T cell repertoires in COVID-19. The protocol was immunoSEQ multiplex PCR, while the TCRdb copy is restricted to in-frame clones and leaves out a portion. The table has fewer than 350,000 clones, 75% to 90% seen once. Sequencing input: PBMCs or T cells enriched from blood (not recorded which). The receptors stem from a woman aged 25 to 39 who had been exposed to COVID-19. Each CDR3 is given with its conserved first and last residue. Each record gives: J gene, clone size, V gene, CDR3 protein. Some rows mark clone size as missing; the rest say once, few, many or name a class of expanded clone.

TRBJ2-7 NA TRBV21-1 CASSKGQLYEQYF
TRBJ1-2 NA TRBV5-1 CASSSEGQENYGYTF
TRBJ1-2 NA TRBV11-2 CASSRTIQGNGYTF
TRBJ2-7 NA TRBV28 CASSPRSGRGGSYEQYF
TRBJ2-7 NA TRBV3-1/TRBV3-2 CASETGAGVRYEQYF
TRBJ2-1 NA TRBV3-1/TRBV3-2 CASCGAGVPLNDEQFF
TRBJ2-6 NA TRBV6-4 CASSNQGAPGANVLTF
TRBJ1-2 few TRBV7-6 CASSLRTGEEGYTF
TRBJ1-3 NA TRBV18 CASSPNTRFGNTIYF
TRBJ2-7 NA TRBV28 CASSSPGQAVSYEQYF
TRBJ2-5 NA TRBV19 CASSIFSQGKETQYF
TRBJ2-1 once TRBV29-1 CSVEASGGFREQFF
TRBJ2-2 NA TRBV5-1 CASSLLAGGAKELFF
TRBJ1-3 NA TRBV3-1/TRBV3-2 CASSTGAGGNTIYF
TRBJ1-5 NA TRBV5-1 CASSLDRGDNQPQHF
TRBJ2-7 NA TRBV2 CASKSGQNSYEQYF
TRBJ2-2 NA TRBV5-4 CASSPRQGASGGELFF
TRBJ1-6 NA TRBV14 CASSQWGLNSPLHF
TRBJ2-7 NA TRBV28 CASSFRTPVGEQYF
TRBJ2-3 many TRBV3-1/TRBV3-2 CASSQIWTDQGIDTQYF
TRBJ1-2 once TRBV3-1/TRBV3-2 CASSRQTGHGGYTF
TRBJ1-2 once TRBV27 CASRSSHRGLQRRHGYTF
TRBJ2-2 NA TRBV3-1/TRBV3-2 CASSQRGDTGELFF
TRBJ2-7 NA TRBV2 CASRTSGNEQYF
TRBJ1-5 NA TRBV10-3 CAISESMTGNQPQHF
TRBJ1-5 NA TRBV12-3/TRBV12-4 CASNTGNQPQHF
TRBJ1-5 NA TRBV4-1 CASSHGGGTGHGDQPQHF
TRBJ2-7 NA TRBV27 CASSFGTGLYEQYF
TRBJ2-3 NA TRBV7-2 CASSSGRGGWTDTQYF
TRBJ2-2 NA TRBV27 CASSPERGTGELFF
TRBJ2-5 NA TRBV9 CASSVGPSSPEAQYF
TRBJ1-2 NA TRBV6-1 CASSEDKGRWNGYTF
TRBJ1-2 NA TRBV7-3 CASSAYRPGDYGYTF
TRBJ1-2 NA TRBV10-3 CAIKNQDSAYGYTF
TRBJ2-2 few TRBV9 CASSVATDPAVGELFF
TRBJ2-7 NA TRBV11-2 CASSLVNLRTGPYEQYF
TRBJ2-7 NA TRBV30 CAWGPSGGLPHEQYF
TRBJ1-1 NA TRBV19 CASSAGPAEAFF
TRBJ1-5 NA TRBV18 CASSPVDRNQPQHF
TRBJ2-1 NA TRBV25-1 CASSEAYVAGHEQFF
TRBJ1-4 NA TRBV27 CASSATTESNEKLFF
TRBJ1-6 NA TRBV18 CASSLEGDRGSSPLHF
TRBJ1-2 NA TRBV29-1 CSVEEGRVYTF
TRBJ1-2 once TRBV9 CASSVDGTGPNYGYTF
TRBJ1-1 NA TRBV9 CASSVDSSYANTEAFF